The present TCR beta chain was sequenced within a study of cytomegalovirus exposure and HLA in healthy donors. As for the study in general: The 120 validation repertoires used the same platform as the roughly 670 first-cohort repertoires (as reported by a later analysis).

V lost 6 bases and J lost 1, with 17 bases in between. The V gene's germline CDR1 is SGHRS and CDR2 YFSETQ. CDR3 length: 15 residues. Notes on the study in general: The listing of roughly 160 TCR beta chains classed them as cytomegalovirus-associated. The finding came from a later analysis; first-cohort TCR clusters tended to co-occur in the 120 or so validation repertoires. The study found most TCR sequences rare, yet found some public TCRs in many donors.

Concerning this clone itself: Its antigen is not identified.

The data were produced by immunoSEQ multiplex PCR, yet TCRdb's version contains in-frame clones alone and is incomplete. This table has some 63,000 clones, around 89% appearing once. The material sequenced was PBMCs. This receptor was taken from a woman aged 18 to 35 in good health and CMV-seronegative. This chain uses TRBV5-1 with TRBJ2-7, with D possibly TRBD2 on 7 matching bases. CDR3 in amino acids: CASTWGGQNSYEQYF. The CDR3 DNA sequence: TGCGCCAGCACTTGGGGGGGACAAAATTCCTACGAGCAGTACTTC.